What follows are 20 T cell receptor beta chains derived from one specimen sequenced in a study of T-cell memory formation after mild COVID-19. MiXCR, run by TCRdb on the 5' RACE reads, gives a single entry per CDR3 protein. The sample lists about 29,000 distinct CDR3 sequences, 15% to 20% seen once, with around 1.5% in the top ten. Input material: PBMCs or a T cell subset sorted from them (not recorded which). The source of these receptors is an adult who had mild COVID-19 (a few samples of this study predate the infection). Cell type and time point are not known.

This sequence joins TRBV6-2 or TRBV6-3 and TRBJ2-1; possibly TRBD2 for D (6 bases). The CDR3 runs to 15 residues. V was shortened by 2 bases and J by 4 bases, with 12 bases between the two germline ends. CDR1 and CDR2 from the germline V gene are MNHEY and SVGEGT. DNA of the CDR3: TGTGCCAGCAGTTACCCCACTAGCCGGTACAATGAGCAGTTCTTC. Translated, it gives CASSYPTSRYNEQFF.

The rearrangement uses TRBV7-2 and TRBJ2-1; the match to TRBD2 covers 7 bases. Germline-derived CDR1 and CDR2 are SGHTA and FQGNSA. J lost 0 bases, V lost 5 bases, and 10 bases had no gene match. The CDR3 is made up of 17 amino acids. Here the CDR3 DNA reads TGTGCCAGCAGCCACCCCTTGAGGGAGGGCTCCTACAATGAGCAGTTCTTC. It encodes CASSHPLREGSYNEQFF.

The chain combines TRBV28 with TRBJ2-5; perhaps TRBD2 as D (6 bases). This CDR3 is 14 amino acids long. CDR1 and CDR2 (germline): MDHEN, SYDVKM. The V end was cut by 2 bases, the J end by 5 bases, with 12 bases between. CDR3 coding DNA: TGTGCCAGCAGTTTAATATCGGAGGGCGAGACCCAGTACTTC. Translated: CASSLISEGETQYF.

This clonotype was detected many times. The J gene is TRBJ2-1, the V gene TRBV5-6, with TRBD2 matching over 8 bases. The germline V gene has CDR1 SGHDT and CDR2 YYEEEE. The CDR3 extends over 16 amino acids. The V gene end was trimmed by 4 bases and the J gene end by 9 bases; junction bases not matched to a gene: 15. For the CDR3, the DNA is TGTGCCAGCAGCCGCAGCCGGGGTCTAGCGGGTGGTGAGCAGTTCTTC. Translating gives CASSRSRGLAGGEQFF.

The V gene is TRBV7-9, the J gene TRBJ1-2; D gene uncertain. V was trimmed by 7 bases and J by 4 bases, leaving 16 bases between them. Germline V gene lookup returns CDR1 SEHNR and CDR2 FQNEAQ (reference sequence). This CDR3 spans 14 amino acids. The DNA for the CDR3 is TGTGCCAGCAATACAGCCTCAGCCCCCTATGGCTACACCTTC. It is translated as CASNTASAPYGYTF.

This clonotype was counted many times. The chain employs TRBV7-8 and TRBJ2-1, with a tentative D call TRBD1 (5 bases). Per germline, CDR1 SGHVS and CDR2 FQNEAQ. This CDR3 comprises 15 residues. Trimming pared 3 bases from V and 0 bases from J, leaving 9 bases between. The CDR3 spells CASSFQTVSYNEQFF. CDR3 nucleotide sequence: TGTGCCAGCAGCTTTCAGACAGTCTCCTACAATGAGCAGTTCTTC.

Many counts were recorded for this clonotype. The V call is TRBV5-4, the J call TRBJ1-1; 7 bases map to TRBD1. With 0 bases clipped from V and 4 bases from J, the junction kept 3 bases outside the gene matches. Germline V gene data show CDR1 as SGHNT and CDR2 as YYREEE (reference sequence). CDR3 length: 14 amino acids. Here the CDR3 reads CASSLEQGTTEAFF. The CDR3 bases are TGTGCCAGCAGCTTGGAACAGGGGACCACTGAAGCTTTCTTT.

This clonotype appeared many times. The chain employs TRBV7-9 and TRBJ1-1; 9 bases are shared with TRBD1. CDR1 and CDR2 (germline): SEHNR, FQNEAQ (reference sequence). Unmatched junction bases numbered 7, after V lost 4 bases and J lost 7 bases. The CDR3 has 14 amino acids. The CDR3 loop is CASSSYRGQSEAFF. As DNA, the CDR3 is TGTGCCAGCAGCTCCTACAGGGGGCAAAGTGAAGCTTTCTTT.

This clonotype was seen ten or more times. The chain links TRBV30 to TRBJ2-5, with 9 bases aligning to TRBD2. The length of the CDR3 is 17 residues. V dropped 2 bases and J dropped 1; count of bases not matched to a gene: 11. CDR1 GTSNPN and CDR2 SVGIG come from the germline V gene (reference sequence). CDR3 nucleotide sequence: TGTGCCTGGAGTAATGGTCGGCTAGCGGGGCCCCAAGAGACCCAGTACTTC. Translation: CAWSNGRLAGPQETQYF. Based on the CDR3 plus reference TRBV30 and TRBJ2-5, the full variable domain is SQTIHQWPATLVQPVGSPLSLECTVEGTSNPNLYWYRQAAGRGLQLLFYSVGIGQISSEVPQNLSASRPQDRQFILSSKKLLLSDSGFYLCAWSNGRLAGPQETQYFGPGTRLLVL.

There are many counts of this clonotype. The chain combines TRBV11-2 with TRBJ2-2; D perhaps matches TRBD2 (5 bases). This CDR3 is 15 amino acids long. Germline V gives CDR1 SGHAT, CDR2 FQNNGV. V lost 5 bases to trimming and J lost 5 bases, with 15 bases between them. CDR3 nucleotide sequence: TGTGCCAGCAGCCCTACCGTTTCGGGGACCGGGGAGCTGTTTTTT. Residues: CASSPTVSGTGELFF.

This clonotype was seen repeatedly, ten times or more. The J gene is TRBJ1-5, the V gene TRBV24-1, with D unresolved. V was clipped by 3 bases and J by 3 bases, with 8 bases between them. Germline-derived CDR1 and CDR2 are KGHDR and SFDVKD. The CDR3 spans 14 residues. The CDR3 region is CATSDDRTNQPQHF. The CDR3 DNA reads TGTGCCACCAGTGATGATAGGACCAATCAGCCCCAGCATTTT.

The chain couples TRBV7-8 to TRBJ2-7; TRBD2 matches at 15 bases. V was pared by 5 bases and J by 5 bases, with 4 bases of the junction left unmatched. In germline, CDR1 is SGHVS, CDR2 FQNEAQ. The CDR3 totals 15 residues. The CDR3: CASSPGLAGGNEQYF. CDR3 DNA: TGTGCCAGCAGCCCGGGACTAGCGGGGGGAAACGAGCAGTACTTC. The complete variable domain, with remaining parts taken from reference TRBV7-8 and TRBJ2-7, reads GAGVSQSPRYKVAKRGQDVALRCDPISGHVSLFWYQQALGQGPEFLTYFQNEAQLDKSGLPSDRFFAERPEGSVSTLKIQRTQQEDSAVYLCASSPGLAGGNEQYFGPGTRLTVT.

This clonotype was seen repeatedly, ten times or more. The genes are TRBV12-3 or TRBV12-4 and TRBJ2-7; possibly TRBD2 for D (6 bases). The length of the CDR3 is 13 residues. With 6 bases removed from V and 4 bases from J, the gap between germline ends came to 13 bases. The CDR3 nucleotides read TGTGCCAGCAGCCACGGGACTCCTTACGAGCAGTACTTC. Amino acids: CASSHGTPYEQYF.

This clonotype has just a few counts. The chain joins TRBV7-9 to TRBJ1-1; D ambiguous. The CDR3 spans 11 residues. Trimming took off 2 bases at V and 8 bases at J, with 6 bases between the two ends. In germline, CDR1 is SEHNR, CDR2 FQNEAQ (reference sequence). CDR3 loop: CASSLTREAFF. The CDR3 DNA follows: TGTGCCAGCAGCTTAACGAGGGAAGCTTTCTTT.

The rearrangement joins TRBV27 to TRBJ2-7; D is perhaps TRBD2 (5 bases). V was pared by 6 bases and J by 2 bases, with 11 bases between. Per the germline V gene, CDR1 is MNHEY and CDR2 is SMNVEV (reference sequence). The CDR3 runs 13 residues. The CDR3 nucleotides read TGTGCCAGCAGCCCGGGGTTAACCTACGAGCAGTACTTC. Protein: CASSPGLTYEQYF.

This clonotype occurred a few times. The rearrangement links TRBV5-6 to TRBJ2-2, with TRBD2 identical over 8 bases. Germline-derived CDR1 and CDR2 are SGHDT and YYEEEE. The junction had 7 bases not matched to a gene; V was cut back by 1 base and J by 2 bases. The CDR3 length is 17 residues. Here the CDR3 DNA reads TGTGCCAGCAGCTTGTTTTGGAGCGGGAGAAACACCGGGGAGCTGTTTTTT. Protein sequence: CASSLFWSGRNTGELFF.

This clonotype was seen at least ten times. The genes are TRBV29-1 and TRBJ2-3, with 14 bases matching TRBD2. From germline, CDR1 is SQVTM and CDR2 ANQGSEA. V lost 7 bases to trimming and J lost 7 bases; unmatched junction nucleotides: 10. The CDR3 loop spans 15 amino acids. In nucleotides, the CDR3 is TGCAGCGGAGGTCGCGGGACTAGCGGGAGCAATACGCAGTATTTT. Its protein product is CSGGRGTSGSNTQYF.

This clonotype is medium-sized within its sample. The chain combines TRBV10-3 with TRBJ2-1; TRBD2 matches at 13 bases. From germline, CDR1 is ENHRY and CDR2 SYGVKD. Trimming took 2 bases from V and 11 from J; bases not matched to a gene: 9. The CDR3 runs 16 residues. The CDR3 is CAISEPRGLAGAKQFF. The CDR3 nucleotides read TGTGCCATCAGTGAGCCCCGCGGACTAGCGGGAGCGAAGCAGTTCTTC.

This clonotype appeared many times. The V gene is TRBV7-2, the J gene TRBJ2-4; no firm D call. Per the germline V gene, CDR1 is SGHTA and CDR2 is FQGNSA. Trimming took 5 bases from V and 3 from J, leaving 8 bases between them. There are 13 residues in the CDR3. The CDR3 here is CASSPLVKNIQYF. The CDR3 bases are TGTGCCAGCAGCCCATTGGTCAAAAACATTCAGTACTTC.

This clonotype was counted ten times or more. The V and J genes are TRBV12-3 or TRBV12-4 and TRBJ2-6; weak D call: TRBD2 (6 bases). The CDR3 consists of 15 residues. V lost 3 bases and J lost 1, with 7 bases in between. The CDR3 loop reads CASSFGGSGANVLTF. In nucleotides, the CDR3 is TGTGCCAGCAGTTTCGGGGGATCTGGGGCCAACGTCCTGACTTTC.